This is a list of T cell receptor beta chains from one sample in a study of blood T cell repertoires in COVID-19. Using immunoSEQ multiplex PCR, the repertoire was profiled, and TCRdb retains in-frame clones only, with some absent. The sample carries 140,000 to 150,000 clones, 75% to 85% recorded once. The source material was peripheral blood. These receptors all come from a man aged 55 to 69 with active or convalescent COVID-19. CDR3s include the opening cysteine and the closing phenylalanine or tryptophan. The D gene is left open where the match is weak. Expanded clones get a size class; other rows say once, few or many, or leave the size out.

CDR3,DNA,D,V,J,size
CASSPLLAGGTDTQYF,TGTGCCAGCAGCCCCTTACTAGCGGGAGGCACAGATACGCAGTATTTT,TRBD2,TRBV11-2,TRBJ2-3,-
CASSRGTGELFF,TGTGCCAGCAGTAGGGGGACCGGGGAGCTGTTTTTT,-,TRBV6-2/TRBV6-3,TRBJ2-2,-
CASSVRDGRSTDTQYF,TGTGCCAGCAGCGTGCGGGACGGAAGAAGCACAGATACGCAGTATTTT,-,TRBV9,TRBJ2-3,-
CASSSLLAGEDTQYF,TGTGCCAGCTCATCTCTACTAGCGGGAGAAGATACGCAGTATTTT,TRBD2,TRBV18,TRBJ2-3,-
CASSQHGNTIYF,TGTGCCAGCAGCCAACACGGAAACACCATATATTTT,-,TRBV7-8,TRBJ1-3,few
CASSSGHSSYNEQFF,TGCGCCAGCAGCTCAGGACATAGCTCCTACAATGAGCAGTTCTTC,-,TRBV5-1,TRBJ2-1,-
CASSSTNRVDNEQFF,TGCGCCAGCAGCTCTACAAACAGGGTTGACAATGAGCAGTTCTTC,-,TRBV5-1,TRBJ2-1,-
CASSMRRNYGYTF,TGTGCCAGTAGTATGCGGAGGAACTATGGCTACACCTTC,-,TRBV19,TRBJ1-2,-
CASSFSYEQYF,TGTGCCAGCAGTTTTAGCTACGAGCAGTACTTC,-,TRBV28,TRBJ2-7,-
CASSFVGRRETQYF,TGTGCCAGCAGCTTCGTCGGGAGAAGGGAGACCCAGTACTTC,-,TRBV13,TRBJ2-5,-
CASSLGGGLYEQYF,TGTGCCAGCAGCTTGGGGGGGGGCCTCTACGAGCAGTACTTC,-,TRBV5-8,TRBJ2-7,-
CASSYIGGNTEAFF,TGTGCCAGCAGCTACATAGGGGGGAACACTGAAGCTTTCTTT,-,TRBV14,TRBJ1-1,once
CASSHLYLAKNIQYF,TGCGCCAGCAGTCACTTGTATCTAGCCAAAAACATTCAGTACTTC,-,TRBV23-1,TRBJ2-4,once
CASSAPLAVYNEQFF,TGTGCCAGCAGCGCCCCGCTAGCAGTATACAATGAGCAGTTCTTC,-,TRBV28,TRBJ2-1,-
CARPDRAPGEAFF,TGTGCCAGGCCAGACAGGGCCCCGGGTGAAGCTTTCTTT,TRBD1,TRBV6-5,TRBJ1-1,-
CASSNRGDTGELFF,TGTGCCAGCAGCAACAGGGGGGACACCGGGGAGCTGTTTTTT,TRBD1,TRBV28,TRBJ2-2,-
CASSYRAGLTEAFF,TGTGCCAGCAGTTATAGGGCAGGGCTCACTGAAGCTTTCTTT,-,TRBV6-5,TRBJ1-1,-
CASSITGDTIYF,TGTGCCAGTAGTATCACAGGAGACACCATATATTTT,-,TRBV19,TRBJ1-3,-
CASSLQDEAFF,TGTGCCAGCAGCCTACAGGATGAAGCTTTCTTT,-,TRBV28,TRBJ1-1,-
CASSLGGVIYNEQFF,TGTGCCAGCAGCTTGGGGGGCGTCATCTACAATGAGCAGTTCTTC,-,TRBV5-6,TRBJ2-1,-
CSVDPYLTSGMANEQFF,TGCAGCGTTGATCCTTACTTGACTAGCGGGATGGCCAATGAGCAGTTCTTC,TRBD2,TRBV29-1,TRBJ2-1,-
CASSYSKGELNQPQHF,TGTGCCAGCAGTTACTCAAAAGGGGAACTCAATCAGCCCCAGCATTTT,-,TRBV6-5,TRBJ1-5,-
CASSQDYIAGYNEQFF,TGTGCCAGCAGCCAAGATTATATAGCGGGCTACAATGAGCAGTTCTTC,TRBD2,TRBV4-2,TRBJ2-1,-
CASSLESGWQETQYF,TGTGCCAGCAGCTTGGAGTCAGGGTGGCAAGAGACCCAGTACTTC,-,TRBV5-6,TRBJ2-5,-
CASSLGGSRGNQPQHF,TGTGCCAGCAGCTTGGGGGGGTCTCGGGGCAATCAGCCCCAGCATTTT,-,TRBV7-2,TRBJ1-5,-
CASSNPQGLGEKLFF,TGTGCCAGCAGCAATCCCCAGGGGCTAGGAGAAAAACTGTTTTTT,-,TRBV3-1/TRBV3-2,TRBJ1-4,-
CASTIRLADSYNEQFF,TGTGCCAGCACTATCAGGCTAGCGGATTCCTACAATGAGCAGTTCTTC,TRBD2,TRBV7-2,TRBJ2-1,few
CASSRPRAGTNEKLFF,TGTGCCAGCAGCCGCCCGCGGGCAGGAACTAATGAAAAACTGTTTTTT,-,TRBV6-2/TRBV6-3,TRBJ1-4,many
CASLRGSGLAGVEQFF,TGTGCCAGCCTCAGGGGGTCGGGACTAGCGGGAGTAGAGCAGTTCTTC,TRBD2,TRBV7-9,TRBJ2-1,-
CASSRADRQDSNQPQHF,TGCGCCAGCAGCCGCGCGGACAGACAAGATAGCAATCAGCCCCAGCATTTT,-,TRBV5-1,TRBJ1-5,-
CASSGLATATDTQYF,TGTGCCAGCAGTGGACTAGCGACAGCCACAGATACGCAGTATTTT,TRBD2,TRBV6-4,TRBJ2-3,-
CASIPWGRASETQYF,TGTGCCAGCATCCCTTGGGGGAGGGCCTCGGAGACCCAGTACTTC,TRBD2,TRBV7-6,TRBJ2-5,-
CASSSETGYYEQYF,TGCGCCAGCAGCTCCGAAACAGGATACTACGAGCAGTACTTC,-,TRBV5-1,TRBJ2-7,-